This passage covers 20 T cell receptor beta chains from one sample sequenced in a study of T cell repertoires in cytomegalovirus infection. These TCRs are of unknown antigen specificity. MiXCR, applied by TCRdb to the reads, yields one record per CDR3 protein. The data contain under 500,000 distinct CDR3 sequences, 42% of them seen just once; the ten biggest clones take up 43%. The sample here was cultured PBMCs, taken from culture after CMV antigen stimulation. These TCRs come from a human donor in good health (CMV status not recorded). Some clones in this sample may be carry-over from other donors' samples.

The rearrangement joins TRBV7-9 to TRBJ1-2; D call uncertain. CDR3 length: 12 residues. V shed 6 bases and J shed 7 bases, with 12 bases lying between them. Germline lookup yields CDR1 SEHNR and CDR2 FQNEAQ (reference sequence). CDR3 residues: CASRKEEGGYTF. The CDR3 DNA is TGTGCCAGCAGAAAAGAGGAGGGTGGCTACACCTTC.

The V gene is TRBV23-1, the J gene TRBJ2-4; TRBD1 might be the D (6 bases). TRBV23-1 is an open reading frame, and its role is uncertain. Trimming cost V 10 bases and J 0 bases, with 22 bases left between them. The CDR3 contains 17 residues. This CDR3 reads CATSRTDNFGAKNIQYF. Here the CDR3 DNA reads TGCGCCACCTCCAGGACAGACAACTTCGGAGCCAAAAACATTCAGTACTTC.

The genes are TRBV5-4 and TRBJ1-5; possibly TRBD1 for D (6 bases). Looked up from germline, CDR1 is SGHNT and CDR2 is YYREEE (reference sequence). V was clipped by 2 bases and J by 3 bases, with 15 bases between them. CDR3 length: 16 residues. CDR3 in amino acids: CASSLGGGFDNQPQHF. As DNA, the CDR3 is TGTGCCAGCAGCTTAGGGGGAGGGTTCGACAATCAGCCCCAGCATTTT.

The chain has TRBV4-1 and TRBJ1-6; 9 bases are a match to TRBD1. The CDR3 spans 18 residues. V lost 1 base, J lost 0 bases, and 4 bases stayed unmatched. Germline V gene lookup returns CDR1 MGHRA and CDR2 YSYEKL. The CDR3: CASSQVGTGSSYNSPLHF. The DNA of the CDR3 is TGCGCCAGCAGCCAAGTCGGGACAGGGAGCTCCTATAATTCACCCCTCCACTTT.

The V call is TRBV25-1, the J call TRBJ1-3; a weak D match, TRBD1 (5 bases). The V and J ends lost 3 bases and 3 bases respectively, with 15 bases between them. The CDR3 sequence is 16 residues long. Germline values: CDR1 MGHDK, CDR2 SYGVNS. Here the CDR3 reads CASSDYRQGLGNTIYF. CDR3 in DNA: TGTGCCAGCAGTGATTATCGGCAGGGTCTTGGAAACACCATATATTTT.

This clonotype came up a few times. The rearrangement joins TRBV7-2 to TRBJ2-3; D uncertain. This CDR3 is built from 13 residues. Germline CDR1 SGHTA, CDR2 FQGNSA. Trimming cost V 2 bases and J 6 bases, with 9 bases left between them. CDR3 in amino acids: CASSLYGLDTQYF. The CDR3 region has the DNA TGTGCCAGCAGCTTATATGGGTTGGATACGCAGTATTTT.

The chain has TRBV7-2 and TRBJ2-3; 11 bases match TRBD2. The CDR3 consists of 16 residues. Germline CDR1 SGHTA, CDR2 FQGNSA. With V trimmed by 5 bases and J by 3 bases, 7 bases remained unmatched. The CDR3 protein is CASSPVVAGGTDTQYF. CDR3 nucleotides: TGTGCCAGCAGCCCGGTCGTAGCGGGAGGGACAGATACGCAGTATTTT.

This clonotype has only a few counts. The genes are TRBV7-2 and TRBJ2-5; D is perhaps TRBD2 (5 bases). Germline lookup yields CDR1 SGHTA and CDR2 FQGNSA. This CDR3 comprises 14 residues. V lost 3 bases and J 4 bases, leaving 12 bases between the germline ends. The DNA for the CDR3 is TGTGCCAGCAGCTTCTCACCCAGCGGAGAGACCCAGTACTTC. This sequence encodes CASSFSPSGETQYF.

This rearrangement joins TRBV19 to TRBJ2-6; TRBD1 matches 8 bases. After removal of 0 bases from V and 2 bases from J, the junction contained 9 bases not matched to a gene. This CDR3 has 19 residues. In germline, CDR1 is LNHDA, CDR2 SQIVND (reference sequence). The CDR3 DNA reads TGTGCCAGTAGTATAGAACCGCGACAGGGGTTACCTGGGGCCAACGTCCTGACTTTC. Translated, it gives CASSIEPRQGLPGANVLTF.

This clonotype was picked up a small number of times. The chain's CDR3 is CASRDRGGETQYF. The CDR3, as DNA: TGTGCCAGCAGGGACAGGGGGGGAGAGACCCAGTACTTC. This chain links TRBV7-2 with TRBJ2-5, with TRBD1 matching over 10 bases. The CDR3 loop spans 13 amino acids. Trimming at V came to 6 bases and at J to 4 bases, leaving 2 bases not matched to a gene. Germline CDR1 and CDR2: SGHTA and FQGNSA. The full variable domain, completed using reference TRBV7-2 and TRBJ2-5, is GAGVSQSPSNKVTEKGKDVELRCDPISGHTALYWYRQSLGQGLEFLIYFQGNSAPDKSGLPSDRFSAERTGGSVSTLTIQRTQQEDSAVYLCASRDRGGETQYFGPGTRLLVL.

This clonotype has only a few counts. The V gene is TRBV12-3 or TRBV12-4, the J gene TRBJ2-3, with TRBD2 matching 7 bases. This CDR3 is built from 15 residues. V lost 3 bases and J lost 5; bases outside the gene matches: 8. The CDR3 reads CASSFGLVVVDTQYF. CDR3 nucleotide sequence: TGTGCCAGCAGTTTTGGACTAGTAGTGGTAGATACGCAGTATTTT.

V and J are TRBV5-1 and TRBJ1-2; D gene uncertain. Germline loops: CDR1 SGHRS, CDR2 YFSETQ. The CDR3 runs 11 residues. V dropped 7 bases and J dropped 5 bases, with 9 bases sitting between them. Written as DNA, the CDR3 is TGCGCCAGCTTGCTGAGGTATGGCTACACCTTC. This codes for CASLLRYGYTF.

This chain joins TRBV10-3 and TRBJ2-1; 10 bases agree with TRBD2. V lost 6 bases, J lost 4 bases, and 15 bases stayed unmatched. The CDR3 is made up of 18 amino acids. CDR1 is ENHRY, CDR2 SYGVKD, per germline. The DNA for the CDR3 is TGTGCCATCAGGAGGACTAGCGGAACACCGGGGGGATACAATGAGCAGTTCTTC. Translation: CAIRRTSGTPGGYNEQFF.

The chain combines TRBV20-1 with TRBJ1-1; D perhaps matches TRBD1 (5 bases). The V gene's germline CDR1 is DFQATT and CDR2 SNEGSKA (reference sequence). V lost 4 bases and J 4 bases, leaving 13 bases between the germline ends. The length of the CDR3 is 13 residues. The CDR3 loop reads CSATPGGGTEAFF. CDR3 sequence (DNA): TGCAGTGCTACCCCCGGGGGGGGCACTGAAGCTTTCTTT.

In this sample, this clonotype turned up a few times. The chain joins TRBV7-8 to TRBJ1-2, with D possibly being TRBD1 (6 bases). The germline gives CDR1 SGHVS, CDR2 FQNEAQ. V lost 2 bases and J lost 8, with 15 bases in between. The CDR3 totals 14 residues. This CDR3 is CASSLRGLIWGYTF. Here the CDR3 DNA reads TGTGCCAGCAGCTTAAGGGGGTTAATATGGGGCTACACCTTC.

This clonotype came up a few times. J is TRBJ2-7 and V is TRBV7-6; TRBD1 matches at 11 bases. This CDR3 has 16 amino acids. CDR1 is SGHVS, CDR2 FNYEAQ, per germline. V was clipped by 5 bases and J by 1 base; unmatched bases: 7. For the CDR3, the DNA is TGTGCCAGCAGCCCAATAGGGACAGGGGGTTCCTACGAGCAGTACTTC. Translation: CASSPIGTGGSYEQYF. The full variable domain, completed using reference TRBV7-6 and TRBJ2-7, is GAGVSQSPRYKVTKRGQDVALRCDPISGHVSLYWYRQALGQGPEFLTYFNYEAQQDKSGLPNDRFSAERPEGSISTLTIQRTEQRDSAMYRCASSPIGTGGSYEQYFGPGTRLTVT.

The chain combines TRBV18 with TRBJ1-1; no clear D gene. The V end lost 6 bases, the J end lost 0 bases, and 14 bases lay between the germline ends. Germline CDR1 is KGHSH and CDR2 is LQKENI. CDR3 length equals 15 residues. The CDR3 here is CASSPSNDMNTEAFF. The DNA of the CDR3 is TGTGCCAGCTCCCCGAGCAACGACATGAACACTGAAGCTTTCTTT. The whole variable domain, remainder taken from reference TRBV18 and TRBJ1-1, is NAGVMQNPRHLVRRRGQEARLRCSPMKGHSHVYWYRQLPEEGLKFMVYLQKENIIDESGMPKERFSAEFPKEGPSILRIQQVVRGDSAAYFCASSPSNDMNTEAFFGQGTRLTVV.

CDR3 residues: CASSQDPGQNTDTQYF. The CDR3 DNA is TGCGCCAGCAGCCAAGATCCGGGACAGAACACAGATACGCAGTATTTT. This chain links TRBV4-1 with TRBJ2-3, with TRBD1 matching over 7 bases. In germline, CDR1 is MGHRA, CDR2 YSYEKL. Trimming cost V 0 bases and J 2 bases; bases outside gene matches: 5. The CDR3 sequence is 16 residues long.

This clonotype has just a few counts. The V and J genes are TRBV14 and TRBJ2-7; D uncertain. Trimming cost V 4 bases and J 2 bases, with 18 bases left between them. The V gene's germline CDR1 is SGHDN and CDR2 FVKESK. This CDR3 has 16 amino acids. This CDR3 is CASSPLVPATTYEQYF. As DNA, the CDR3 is TGTGCCAGCAGCCCCTTGGTCCCAGCGACAACCTACGAGCAGTACTTC.

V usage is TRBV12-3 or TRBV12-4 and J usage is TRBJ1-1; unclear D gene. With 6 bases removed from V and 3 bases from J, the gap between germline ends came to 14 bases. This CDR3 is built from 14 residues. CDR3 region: CASRKYWEDTEAFF. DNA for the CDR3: TGTGCCAGCAGAAAGTACTGGGAGGACACTGAAGCTTTCTTT.